These 32 T cell receptor beta chains were sequenced from one sample in a study of T-cell memory formation after mild COVID-19. TCRdb redid the calling of the 5' RACE reads with MiXCR, one entry per CDR3 protein. The sample carries roughly 450,000 distinct CDR3 sequences, roughly 18% recorded once. Sequenced: PBMCs or a T cell subset sorted from them (not recorded which). The receptors were gathered from a man aged 18 to 30 who had mild COVID-19 (a few samples of this study predate the infection). Cell type and time point are not known.

This clonotype was seen a handful of times. V and J are TRBV5-4 and TRBJ2-1, with D possibly being TRBD1 or TRBD2 (5 bases each). This CDR3 spans 15 amino acids. Germline CDR1 is SGHNT and CDR2 is YYREEE (reference sequence). Trimming stripped 2 bases from V and 6 bases from J, with 15 bases between. CDR3 protein: CASSFGTSGSNEQFF. CDR3 nucleotide sequence: TGTGCCAGCAGCTTCGGGACCTCAGGCTCCAATGAGCAGTTCTTC.

This clonotype was seen at least ten times. The V gene is TRBV19, the J gene TRBJ1-1; D is unresolved. The length of the CDR3 is 13 residues. Germline V lookup: CDR1 LNHDA, CDR2 SQIVND (reference sequence). V was cut by 5 bases and J by 1 base, with 8 bases left in between. The CDR3 DNA sequence: TGTGCCAGTAGTTCTCGACCGAACACTGAAGCTTTCTTT. Its protein is CASSSRPNTEAFF.

This clonotype was counted a few times. The chain carries TRBV24-1 and TRBJ1-6; D is unclear. V gave up 1 base and J gave up 2 bases, with 5 bases separating them. From germline, CDR1 is KGHDR and CDR2 SFDVKD. CDR3 length: 15 amino acids. The CDR3 coding sequence is TGTGCCACCAGTGATTTCGGGGCCTATAATTCACCCCTCCACTTT. Translated, it gives CATSDFGAYNSPLHF.

This clonotype showed up just a few times. This chain joins TRBV7-9 and TRBJ2-3; tentatively, D is TRBD2 (5 bases). In germline, CDR1 is SEHNR, CDR2 FQNEAQ (reference sequence). The V and J ends lost 1 base and 9 bases respectively, with 11 bases between them. The CDR3 runs to 13 residues. The CDR3 sequence is CASSLGRELTQYF. The CDR3 coding sequence is TGTGCCAGCAGCTTAGGAAGGGAGCTAACGCAGTATTTT.

The V gene is TRBV15, the J gene TRBJ2-7; 9 positions match TRBD2. With 3 bases clipped from V and 0 bases from J, the junction kept 9 bases outside the gene matches. The germline gives CDR1 LNHNV, CDR2 YYDKDF (reference sequence). CDR3 size: 17 residues. The CDR3: CATSRSRELAGSYEQYF. The DNA for the CDR3 is TGTGCCACCAGCAGGTCTCGTGAACTAGCGGGCTCCTACGAGCAGTACTTC.

The V gene is TRBV4-3, the J gene TRBJ1-1; TRBD1 is a possible D gene (5 bases). V lost 4 bases and J 0 bases, leaving 12 bases between the germline ends. The CDR3 loop spans 15 amino acids. CDR1 and CDR2 from the germline V gene are LGHNA and YSLEER. The CDR3 protein is CASSPGLGLNTEAFF. The CDR3 region has the DNA TGCGCCAGCAGCCCAGGGTTAGGGTTGAACACTGAAGCTTTCTTT.

This chain links TRBV11-2 with TRBJ2-7, with D possibly TRBD2 on 5 matching bases. The CDR3 length is 15 residues. V was shortened by 0 bases and J by 2 bases, with 11 bases between the two germline ends. Germline V gene data show CDR1 as SGHAT and CDR2 as FQNNGV. The CDR3 spells CASSLDPSGTYEQYV. CDR3 coding DNA: TGTGCCAGCAGCTTAGACCCCTCCGGGACCTACGAGCAGTACGTC.

The chain uses TRBV7-9 and TRBJ2-1; 14 positions match TRBD2. This CDR3 region has 17 residues. Losses at the gene ends were 6 bases for V and 6 bases for J; bases not matched to a gene: 10. Germline V CDR1 and CDR2: SEHNR, FQNEAQ (reference sequence). Written as DNA, the CDR3 is TGTGCCAGCAGACCCCAATCCGGGACTAGCGGGGGCAATGAGCAGTTCTTC. Amino acids: CASRPQSGTSGGNEQFF.

The rearrangement uses TRBV7-9 and TRBJ1-1; 10 bases fit TRBD1. The CDR3 is made up of 15 amino acids. Germline lookup yields CDR1 SEHNR and CDR2 FQNEAQ (reference sequence). J gave up 5 bases and V 7 bases, and 10 bases lay outside the gene matches. In DNA, the CDR3 is TGTGCCAGCAATCGGGGACAGGGGCCGGGGACTGAAGCTTTCTTT. Its translation: CASNRGQGPGTEAFF.

This clonotype was observed a handful of times. The chain combines TRBV10-3 with TRBJ2-5, with TRBD2 matching 13 bases. This CDR3 contains 17 residues. J lost 0 bases, V lost 6 bases, and 7 bases had no gene match. The germline gives CDR1 ENHRY, CDR2 SYGVKD. The CDR3 reads CAISFGGTSGDQETQYF. Written as DNA, the CDR3 is TGTGCCATCAGCTTTGGGGGGACTAGCGGGGACCAAGAGACCCAGTACTTC.

The chain combines TRBV20-1 with TRBJ1-2; a possible D gene is TRBD1 (5 bases). CDR1 is DFQATT and CDR2 is SNEGSKA in the germline V gene (reference sequence). With 6 bases removed from V and 8 bases from J, the gap between germline ends came to 19 bases. CDR3 length: 13 amino acids. The CDR3 bases are TGCAGTGCCCAGACAACCGGGGAGGGGGGCTACACCTTC. Translated: CSAQTTGEGGYTF.

The gene calls are TRBV27 and TRBJ1-2, with D perhaps matching TRBD1 (5 bases). Germline V gene sequence: CDR1 MNHEY, CDR2 SMNVEV (reference sequence). V was cut by 0 bases and J by 3 bases, with 8 bases left in between. This CDR3 has 14 amino acids. CDR3 DNA sequence: TGTGCCAGCAGTTTATCGGGGACTTACTATGGCTACACCTTC. Translation: CASSLSGTYYGYTF.

Turning to this clonotype: The junction does not match germline at one end; this may be a read error. In DNA form, the CDR3 reads TGTGCCAGCAGCGTCAGACAGGGCAATCAGCCCAAGCATTTT. This codes for CASSVRQGNQPKHF. The chain carries TRBV12-3 or TRBV12-4 and TRBJ1-5, with 7 nucleotides matching TRBD1. CDR3 length equals 14 residues.

This clonotype was observed at least ten times. The chain recombines TRBV14 with TRBJ2-1, with 9 bases that match TRBD2. The J segment lost 4 bases and the V segment lost 4 bases, leaving 8 bases of the junction unmatched. Germline CDR1 and CDR2: SGHDN and FVKESK. The CDR3 consists of 16 residues. CDR3 residues: CASSLFSGGHYNEQFF. CDR3 DNA sequence: TGTGCCAGCAGCCTCTTCAGCGGGGGGCATTACAATGAGCAGTTCTTC.

The rearrangement links TRBV27 to TRBJ1-6, with D unclear. The V gene lost 3 bases and the J gene lost 5 bases, with 14 bases spanning the gap. CDR1 MNHEY and CDR2 SMNVEV come from the germline V gene (reference sequence). The CDR3 length is 16 residues. For the CDR3, the DNA is TGTGCCAGCAGTTTGATAGGCGTCAGGAATAATTCACCCCTCCACTTT. It translates to CASSLIGVRNNSPLHF.

The chain couples TRBV5-5 to TRBJ2-1; D might be TRBD1 (5 bases). Trimming cost V 5 bases and J 0 bases, with 18 bases left between them. The CDR3 sequence is 17 residues long. Germline loops: CDR1 SGHKS, CDR2 YYEKEE (reference sequence). The CDR3 nucleotides are TGTGCCAGCAGGGTAGTATACAGGAGAAACTCCTACAATGAGCAGTTCTTC. Translation gives CASRVVYRRNSYNEQFF.

V gene TRBV14 combines with J gene TRBJ1-1; D is ambiguous. With 3 bases removed from V and 10 bases from J, the gap between germline ends came to 18 bases. Germline V gene lookup returns CDR1 SGHDN and CDR2 FVKESK. This CDR3 has 14 amino acids. The CDR3 protein is CASSQQRVPRRAFF. The CDR3 DNA follows: TGTGCCAGCAGCCAGCAACGAGTCCCACGGCGAGCTTTCTTT.

This clonotype has a handful of counts. The V call is TRBV5-6, the J call TRBJ2-5; TRBD2 aligns across 11 bases. Unmatched junction bases numbered 5, after V lost 2 bases and J lost 2 bases. The CDR3 has 16 residues. Germline V CDR1 and CDR2: SGHDT, YYEEEE. The CDR3 DNA follows: TGTGCCAGCAGCTTCCGACTAGCGGGGCCGCAAGAGACCCAGTACTTC. It translates to CASSFRLAGPQETQYF.

The V gene is TRBV7-2, the J gene TRBJ1-5; 7 bases are shared with TRBD1. This CDR3 has 15 residues. Trimming took 4 bases from V and 2 from J; bases not matched to a gene: 5. Germline V gene data show CDR1 as SGHTA and CDR2 as FQGNSA. CDR3 in amino acids: CASSSGQVGNQPQHF. CDR3 nucleotide sequence: TGTGCCAGCAGCTCAGGACAGGTTGGCAATCAGCCCCAGCATTTT.

This rearrangement joins TRBV27 to TRBJ1-1; D not certain. CDR3 length equals 13 residues. Germline loops: CDR1 MNHEY, CDR2 SMNVEV (reference sequence). Deletions cut 6 bases from V and 1 base from J, with 9 bases between. The CDR3 bases are TGTGCCAGCAGCCCAAACAGGAACACTGAAGCTTTCTTT. Its protein is CASSPNRNTEAFF.

This chain's CDR3 is CASSGRGQGNSPLHF. CDR3 coding DNA: TGTGCCAGCAGCGGCCGGGGACAGGGGAATTCACCCCTCCACTTT. The rearrangement links TRBV9 to TRBJ1-6; 10 bases are a match to TRBD1. Losses at the gene ends were 3 bases for V and 7 bases for J; bases not matched to a gene: 4. CDR3 length: 15 amino acids. Per germline, CDR1 SGDLS and CDR2 YYNGEE. Full variable domain (outside the CDR3, taken from reference TRBV9 and TRBJ1-6): DSGVTQTPKHLITATGQRVTLRCSPRSGDLSVYWYQQSLDQGLQFLIQYYNGEERAKGNILERFSAQQFPDLHSELNLSSLELGDSALYFCASSGRGQGNSPLHFGNGTRLTVT.

The chain is built from TRBV2 and TRBJ2-1, with 9 nucleotides matching TRBD1. Losses at the gene ends were 8 bases for V and 10 bases for J; bases not matched to a gene: 15. CDR1 is SNHLY and CDR2 is FYNNEI in the germline V gene. The CDR3 runs to 15 residues. The CDR3 DNA follows: TGTGCCAGCGCAAAACAGGGGGCCGTTTCTGGGGAGCAGTTCTTC. This translates into CASAKQGAVSGEQFF.

This rearrangement joins TRBV7-2 to TRBJ1-1; 11 bases align to TRBD1. The CDR3 runs to 15 residues. J was trimmed by 5 bases and V by 2 bases; bases with no gene match: 4. Germline CDR1 is SGHTA and CDR2 is FQGNSA. The CDR3 nucleotides are TGTGCCAGCAGCTTATTTGGGACAGGGGGGACTGAAGCTTTCTTT. It encodes CASSLFGTGGTEAFF.

The chain has TRBV6-2 or TRBV6-3 and TRBJ2-1, with TRBD2 identical over 7 bases. V lost 2 bases, J lost 4 bases, and 2 bases stayed unmatched. Per germline, CDR1 MNHEY and CDR2 SVGEGT. This CDR3 spans 14 amino acids. The CDR3 protein is CASSYTGGYNEQFF. DNA of the CDR3: TGTGCCAGCAGTTACACCGGGGGGTACAATGAGCAGTTCTTC.

CDR3 coding DNA: TGCGCCAGCAGCCAAGTCTGGGCTGTCTCAGATACGCAGTATTTT. This codes for CASSQVWAVSDTQYF. The chain joins TRBV4-3 to TRBJ2-3; D not resolved. Germline V gives CDR1 LGHNA, CDR2 YSLEER. CDR3 size: 15 residues. The ends were cut back, 1 base at V and 4 bases at J, with 12 bases in the middle.

This clonotype was seen only a few times. J is TRBJ2-6 and V is TRBV5-1; D may be TRBD1 (5 bases). Germline assignment: CDR1 SGHRS and CDR2 YFSETQ. This CDR3 is 19 amino acids long. Between the trimmed V and J ends, which lost 3 bases and 3 bases, there was a span of 22 bases. Here the CDR3 DNA reads TGCGCCAGCAGCTCGCAGGGAATCCTCTCGGAAGTTGGGGCCAACGTCCTGACTTTC. Translation: CASSSQGILSEVGANVLTF.

There are many counts of this clonotype. The V and J genes are TRBV20-1 and TRBJ1-6, with 11 positions matching TRBD1. The CDR3 loop spans 15 amino acids. Germline trimming cut 3 bases from V and 7 bases from J; bases unmatched to any gene: 5. Per the germline V gene, CDR1 is DFQATT and CDR2 is SNEGSKA (reference sequence). The CDR3 spells CSARGTGGENSPLHF. In DNA, the CDR3 is TGCAGTGCTAGGGGGACAGGGGGGGAAAATTCACCCCTCCACTTT.

V is TRBV11-2 and J is TRBJ2-1, with 12 nucleotides matching TRBD1. Germline lookup yields CDR1 SGHAT and CDR2 FQNNGV. The CDR3 spans 14 residues. V shed 4 bases and J 12 bases; nucleotides not matched to a gene: 7. The CDR3 DNA reads as TGTGCCAGCAGCTCGGGGACAGGGGGCTTTGGGCAGTTCTTC. Protein product: CASSSGTGGFGQFF.

This chain joins TRBV20-1 and TRBJ1-2, with unresolved D. The CDR3 length is 12 residues. Germline V gene sequence: CDR1 DFQATT, CDR2 SNEGSKA (reference sequence). Trimming pared 1 base from V and 6 bases from J, leaving 9 bases between. CDR3 coding DNA: TGCAGTGCTAGAGGTCGAGTTAATGGCTACACCTTC. Protein product: CSARGRVNGYTF.

Many counts were recorded for this clonotype. The CDR3, as DNA: TGCGCCAGCAGCGGGGACAGGGGGCTGGGTGAAGCTTTCTTT. Amino acid sequence: CASSGDRGLGEAFF. The chain employs TRBV5-1 and TRBJ1-1; TRBD1 agrees at 12 bases. CDR1 is SGHRS and CDR2 is YFSETQ in the germline V gene. Germline trimming cut 4 bases from V and 7 bases from J; bases unmatched to any gene: 5. The CDR3 covers 14 residues.

This clonotype occurred many times. The chain couples TRBV7-9 to TRBJ1-6; D remains unclear. Per the germline V gene, CDR1 is SEHNR and CDR2 is FQNEAQ (reference sequence). The CDR3 has 16 residues. Trimming took off 3 bases at V and 8 bases at J, with 17 bases between the two ends. The CDR3 DNA reads as TGTGCCAGCAGCTTTCTGTCAGGAGGTCCTGATTCACCCCTCCACTTT. Translation: CASSFLSGGPDSPLHF.

At least ten counts were recorded for this clonotype. V and J are TRBV9 and TRBJ2-5; 11 bases are shared with TRBD2. The CDR3 is made up of 18 amino acids. Germline V gives CDR1 SGDLS, CDR2 YYNGEE. V dropped 4 bases and J dropped 1; count of bases not matched to a gene: 12. CDR3 protein: CASSLKHASGGFQETQYF. The CDR3 DNA sequence: TGTGCCAGCAGCCTCAAACACGCTAGCGGGGGGTTCCAAGAGACCCAGTACTTC. The full variable domain, with the rest looked up from reference TRBV9 and TRBJ2-5, is DSGVTQTPKHLITATGQRVTLRCSPRSGDLSVYWYQQSLDQGLQFLIQYYNGEERAKGNILERFSAQQFPDLHSELNLSSLELGDSALYFCASSLKHASGGFQETQYFGPGTRLLVL.